This T cell receptor beta chain is drawn from a study of beta chain features in type 1 diabetes. Study at large: The patients were much like the healthy donors in age, gender and cell yields. Across all samples, about 110,000,000 sorted cells were examined.

Trimming took 1 base from V and 14 from J, leaving 15 bases between them. The V gene's germline CDR1 is SGHTA and CDR2 FQGNSA. The CDR3 is 13 residues long. Comment on this clone: The antigen is unknown.

As every portion of the isolated RNA was reverse transcribed, the sequencing read expressed TCRB transcripts. TCRdb's copy holds only in-frame clones and misses some; the assay was immunoSEQ multiplex PCR. The sample has approximately 600,000 clones; roughly an eighth are singletons. Study findings and constraints: Lower insertion and higher deletion counts appeared at VDJ junctions in type 1 diabetes patients. Shortening of TCRB CDR3s, moderate but significant, appeared in all four CD4+ subsets of Type 1 diabetes patients.

The clonotype comes from a man aged 25 to 40 with type 1 diabetes. The J gene is TRBJ2-4, the V gene TRBV7-2; D is ambiguous. Source material: naive CD4+ T cells from blood. The CDR3 DNA sequence: TGTGCCAGCAGCTTAGGCGCCCCAAGCGTGGAGTACTTC. Its protein is CASSLGAPSVEYF. Variable domain in full (rest from reference TRBV7-2 and TRBJ2-4): GAGVSQSPSNKVTEKGKDVELRCDPISGHTALYWYRQSLGQGLEFLIYFQGNSAPDKSGLPSDRFSAERTGGSVSTLTIQRTQQEDSAVYLCASSLGAPSVEYFGAGTRLSVL.